This entry features one T cell receptor beta chain sequence. Its antigen is as yet unknown. The sample is drawn from a study of shared clonotypes between healthy human individuals. Regarding the study as a whole: Larger richness was generally estimated for naive than memory subsets. Incompleteness in sorted-subset sequencing, despite large depth, was shown by rarefaction. Non-shared clonotypes displayed generation probabilities falling below those of clonotypes present in all four donors.

Clones were sequenced by immunoSEQ multiplex PCR, and TCRdb holds only the in-frame ones, with some missing. The data hold about 2.4 million clones, with 93% observed a single time. Per germline, CDR1 WSHSY and CDR2 SAAADI. This CDR3 region has 13 residues. Trimming pared 10 bases from V and 7 bases from J, leaving 19 bases between. The sequenced material came from naive CD4+ T cells from PBMCs. As to subset: CD45RA+ positively selected. The rearrangement links TRBV10-2 to TRBJ2-5; TRBD1 might be the D (6 bases). The TCR originated in a young man in good health. Some clones in this sample may be carry-over from other donors' samples. The chain's CDR3 is CATHPRGVVTQYF. The CDR3 nucleotides are TGCGCCACCCACCCCAGGGGAGTGGTGACCCAGTACTTC.